This TCR beta chain was observed in a study of early T cells in non-severe SARS-CoV-2 infection (dated by TCRdb to the early 2020s). Looking at the study overall: Bulk RNA from unsorted whole blood was used for TCR sequencing, so alpha and beta chains could not be paired.

A remark on this clonotype: This clone's antigen is unknown. It has no much larger one-base neighbor in the sample; base qualities were not kept.

The full study reports these points: VDJdb matching was skewed toward anti-spike CD8 responses and likely underestimated virus-specific expansions by missing private and CD4 specificities.

The germline V gene yields MNHNS for CDR1 and SASEGT for CDR2. Including cysteine and phenylalanine, the CDR3 has 16 amino acids. CDR3 DNA is the only sequence kept; it has 48 bases, read in frame from the first base. V loses 10 bases, J loses 1 base, and the germline ends lie 22 bases apart. A case-control design nested within a healthcare worker cohort in London, UK, was used, with weekly nasopharyngeal swab PCR tests and blood sampling performed. Healthcare workers were recruited during the week of the UK lockdown, between 23 and 31 March 2020, and followed weekly for up to about 16 weeks. Library generation was performed with 5' RACE. This sample was sequenced with a NextSeq 500. To correct for sequencing error and PCR bias, the TCR library protocol tagged individual cDNA molecules with unique molecular identifiers. TCR alpha and beta chains were both sequenced, and the abundances of alpha and beta sequences in each sample were closely correlated with each other. As for the authors' bioinformatics: Decombinator V4 was used to perform V gene, J gene and CDR3 annotation of TCR sequences. TCRs were defined as expanded if a significant change between any two time points was detected under a Poisson model with p below 0.0001. TCR abundances were normalised to the total number of TCRs sequenced per sample and expressed as counts per million. TRAV1-2 paired with TRAJ12, TRAJ20 or TRAJ33 defined MAIT TCRs, while TRAV10 paired with TRAJ18 defined iNKT TCRs. VDJdb, accessed on 1 November 2021, was searched for TCRs annotated for CMV, EBV and SARS-CoV-2, and TCRs annotated for more than one antigen were excluded. TCRdb handled the public reads itself, with Q25 trimming in fastp and clone calling in MiXCR, and kept productive beta chains. Identical CDR3 proteins give one entry, which carries the most common genes and DNA. TCRdb's processing, not the authors' own work, is the source of the V and J calls. Present in this sample are about 61,000 distinct CDR3 sequences, less than 10% of which were seen just once. Less than 1.5% of the sample is held by the ten biggest clonotypes.

The sequencing input was whole blood. This sequence originates from an adult who was a healthcare worker with PCR-confirmed SARS-CoV-2 infection or an uninfected control (not recorded which). The sequence links TRBV6-1 to TRBJ2-5; the D gene is not confidently resolved. The bases are TGTGCCATCCTATCGCGGAGTAGAGGCCCCCAAGAGACCCAGTACTTC. It translates to CAILSRSRGPQETQYF.